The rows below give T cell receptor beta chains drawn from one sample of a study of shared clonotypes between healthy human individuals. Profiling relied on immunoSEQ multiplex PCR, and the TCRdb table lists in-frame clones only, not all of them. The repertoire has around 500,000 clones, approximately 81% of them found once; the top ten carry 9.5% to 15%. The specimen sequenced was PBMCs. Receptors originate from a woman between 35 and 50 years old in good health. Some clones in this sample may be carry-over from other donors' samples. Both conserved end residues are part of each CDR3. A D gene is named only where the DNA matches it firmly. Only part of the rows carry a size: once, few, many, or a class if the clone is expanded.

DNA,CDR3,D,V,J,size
TGCGCCAGCAGCGATCCCCGGGAATCCGGGGATACGCAGTATTTT,CASSDPRESGDTQYF,-,TRBV5-1,TRBJ2-3,-
TGTGCCAGCAGCTTAATGCCTGGGGGGAACACTGAAGCTTTCTTT,CASSLMPGGNTEAFF,-,TRBV7-3,TRBJ1-1,-
TGCGCCAGCAGCTGGGCTAGCGGGAGGGCCCCTGGTGAGCAGTTCTTC,CASSWASGRAPGEQFF,TRBD2,TRBV5-1,TRBJ2-1,-
TGTGCCAGCGCCCCTAGGCGGGGCTTGGAGCAGTACTTC,CASAPRRGLEQYF,-,TRBV28,TRBJ2-7,-
TGTGCCAGCGGGGGACAGTGGGTGAACGAGCAGTGCTTC,CASGGQWVNEQCF,TRBD1,TRBV25-1,TRBJ2-7,-
TGTGCCAGCACTCAACCCAAGCGACAGACCATTAGCAATCAGCCCCAGCATTTT,CASTQPKRQTISNQPQHF,-,TRBV28,TRBJ1-5,few
TGTGCCAGCAGTTGGGGGACAGGGACTAATGAAAAACTGTTTTTT,CASSWGTGTNEKLFF,TRBD1,TRBV5-6,TRBJ1-4,-
TGCGCCAGCAGCTTGGCCGGGGCAGATACGCAGTATTTT,CASSLAGADTQYF,-,TRBV5-1,TRBJ2-3,-
TGCAGCGTTGAAGAGGACGCGGGAGGGCCGAATGAGCAGTTCTTC,CSVEEDAGGPNEQFF,TRBD2,TRBV29-1,TRBJ2-1,-
TGTGCCAGCAGCCAGAAAGTGGCAGGGTCCTACAATGAGCAGTTCTTC,CASSQKVAGSYNEQFF,-,TRBV11-1,TRBJ2-1,-
TGTGCCAGCAGCTTGGCGGACGAGCAGTACTTC,CASSLADEQYF,-,TRBV5-4,TRBJ2-7,-
TGTGCCAGCAGCTTGGTGGCCAGGCCGCACACTGAAGCTTTCTTT,CASSLVARPHTEAFF,-,TRBV5-6,TRBJ1-1,-
TGTGCCAGCAGTGACTGGAGCACAGATACGCAGTATTTT,CASSDWSTDTQYF,-,TRBV2,TRBJ2-3,-
TGCGCCAGCGGACTTTGGACAGGGGGTTCCTACGAGCAGTACTTC,CASGLWTGGSYEQYF,TRBD1,TRBV5-1,TRBJ2-7,-
TGTGCCAGCAGTGTTGGGTGGGGGCAGCCCCAGCATTTT,CASSVGWGQPQHF,-,TRBV6-4,TRBJ1-5,few
TGTGCCAGCAGCTTAGCCCCCCCTCTAGCGGGAGGAAGCTACGAGCAGTACTTC,CASSLAPPLAGGSYEQYF,TRBD2,TRBV7-6,TRBJ2-7,-
TGTGCCAGCAGTTACTCGGGATATGGCTACACCTTC,CASSYSGYGYTF,-,TRBV6-5,TRBJ1-2,once
TGCGCCAGCAGCCCTGGACACGAAACCGTGGAGACCCAGTACTTC,CASSPGHETVETQYF,-,TRBV5-1,TRBJ2-5,few
TGTGCCAGTAGTACCCTAAGGGACGTCCGCGCTTTCTTT,CASSTLRDVRAFF,-,TRBV19,TRBJ1-1,-
TGTGCCAGCAGTTTCGGGACTAGCGGGAGTTTTTCCTACGAGCAGTACTTC,CASSFGTSGSFSYEQYF,TRBD2,TRBV28,TRBJ2-7,many
TGCAGCGTTGGCATGGCGGCCACTTACGAGCAGTACTTC,CSVGMAATYEQYF,-,TRBV29-1,TRBJ2-7,many
TGTGCCAGCAGCCCCGCGGCAGTCGAAAAACTGTTTTTT,CASSPAAVEKLFF,-,TRBV11-3,TRBJ1-4,once
TGTGCCAGCAGCTTTAGTAGTTCGGAGCAGTACTTC,CASSFSSSEQYF,-,TRBV7-2,TRBJ2-7,-
TGTGCCAGCAGCTTCACACCAACAGGGTCGGCCGGGGAGCTGTTTTTT,CASSFTPTGSAGELFF,-,TRBV11-3,TRBJ2-2,many
TGTGCCAGCAGCGTAGGCTCTAGGAACACGCTTAACGAGCAGTACTTC,CASSVGSRNTLNEQYF,-,TRBV9,TRBJ2-7,many
TGCGCCAGCAGCCTGACGGGGGGAACCACAGATACGCAGTATTTT,CASSLTGGTTDTQYF,TRBD2,TRBV5-1,TRBJ2-3,-
TGCGCCAGCAGCAGGGGGACTAGCGGGAGGTTGGGCCAAGAGACCCAGTACTTC,CASSRGTSGRLGQETQYF,TRBD2,TRBV5-1,TRBJ2-5,-
TGTGCCAGCAGCTTAAGGACAGTGGATGAGCAGTTCTTC,CASSLRTVDEQFF,-,TRBV7-3,TRBJ2-1,-
TGCAGCGTTGAAGATCTGCGGAGCTCCTACAATGAGCAGTTCTTC,CSVEDLRSSYNEQFF,-,TRBV29-1,TRBJ2-1,-
TGTGCCAGCAGCTCTAGACCGGTGGGCACCGGGGAGCTGTTTTTT,CASSSRPVGTGELFF,-,TRBV7-6,TRBJ2-2,once
TGTGCCAGCAGTTCCCCCCACCGAGGGGTCAGCAACTATGGCTACACCTTC,CASSSPHRGVSNYGYTF,-,TRBV28,TRBJ1-2,once
TGTGCCAGTAGCATCGCGGCGGGTGGGAGTCAGCCCCAGCATTTT,CASSIAAGGSQPQHF,-,TRBV19,TRBJ1-5,-
TGTGCCAGCAGCTTACAGACAAACTATGGCTACACCTTC,CASSLQTNYGYTF,-,TRBV7-9,TRBJ1-2,-
TGCAGCGTGGGGCGGCGGCCGTTGGAAGCTTTCTTT,CSVGRRPLEAFF,-,TRBV29-1,TRBJ1-1,-